This entry lists 18 T cell receptor beta chains sequenced from one sample in a study of long-term antiretroviral therapy in people with HIV. They ran version v3.0 of the immunoSEQ assay at survey level. Clones were sequenced by immunoSEQ multiplex PCR, and TCRdb holds only the in-frame ones, with some missing. The table has roughly 23,000 clones, 84% seen once. The sequencing here drew on unsorted PBMCs, taken 5.9 years after starting antiretroviral therapy. The source of these receptors is a man aged 30 to 39 with HIV.

J is TRBJ2-7 and V is TRBV2; D ambiguous. The CDR3 contains 15 residues. V was pared by 5 bases and J by 6 bases, with 20 bases between. Germline CDR1 SNHLY, CDR2 FYNNEI. CDR3 bases: TGTGCCAGCAGTCCCTTAAGCTTCACACGAGGCGAGCAGTACTTC. This gives the protein CASSPLSFTRGEQYF. The full variable domain, completed using reference TRBV2 and TRBJ2-7, is EPEVTQTPSHQVTQMGQEVILRCVPISNHLYFYWYRQILGQKVEFLVSFYNNEISEKSEIFDDQFSVERPDGSNFTLKIRSTKLEDSAMYFCASSPLSFTRGEQYFGPGTRLTVT.

The gene calls are TRBV5-6 and TRBJ2-3; 9 nucleotides align to TRBD1. This CDR3 region has 16 residues. Losses at the gene ends were 0 bases for V and 6 bases for J; bases not matched to a gene: 8. Germline CDR1 and CDR2: SGHDT and YYEEEE. The CDR3 region is CASSLDRGLYTDTQYF. The CDR3 bases are TGTGCCAGCAGCTTGGACAGGGGGCTTTACACGGATACGCAGTATTTT.

The chain recombines TRBV5-8 with TRBJ2-5; 10 bases match TRBD2. V lost 1 base and J lost 7; bases outside the gene matches: 16. The germline CDR1 and CDR2 sequences are SGHTS and YDEGEE. The CDR3 spans 18 residues. CDR3 bases: TGTGCCAGCAGCTTGAGTACTAGCGGGATTCCAGGGGAGAGGACCCAGTACTTC. It encodes CASSLSTSGIPGERTQYF.

This clone is labeled medium-sized (0.01 to 0.1%). The rearrangement joins TRBV27 to TRBJ2-1; TRBD1 agrees at 7 bases. The V gene's germline CDR1 is MNHEY and CDR2 SMNVEV (reference sequence). The CDR3 is 14 amino acids. V was clipped by 6 bases and J by 6 bases; unmatched bases: 8. The CDR3 sequence: CASSPRGTANEQFF. The CDR3 region has the DNA TGTGCCAGCAGCCCCCGAGGGACAGCCAATGAGCAGTTCTTC.

The chain carries TRBV5-6 and TRBJ2-2; D possibly corresponds to TRBD2 (6 bases). The V end was cut by 3 bases, the J end by 4 bases, with 16 bases between. Germline CDR1 SGHDT, CDR2 YYEEEE. The CDR3 is 16 amino acids. The CDR3 is CASSYPGGSRTGELFF. CDR3 nucleotide sequence: TGTGCCAGCAGCTATCCTGGGGGGTCCCGCACCGGGGAGCTGTTTTTT.

The chain joins TRBV5-1 to TRBJ2-3; D possibly matches TRBD1 or TRBD2 (5 bases each). Looked up from germline, CDR1 is SGHRS and CDR2 is YFSETQ. Trimming took 4 bases from V and 2 from J, leaving 14 bases between them. The CDR3 extends over 15 amino acids. The CDR3 region is CASSLRDGYTDTQYF. CDR3 nucleotides: TGCGCCAGCAGCCTTCGGGACGGTTACACAGATACGCAGTATTTT.

The CDR3 loop is CASSNRLAGGKTQYF. CDR3 coding DNA: TGTGCCAGCAGCAATCGACTAGCGGGGGGGAAGACCCAGTACTTC. The chain combines TRBV21-1 with TRBJ2-5; the table names TRBD2, a call not compared with the DNA. TRBV21-1 is assigned pseudogene status. This CDR3 is 15 amino acids long.

The chain has TRBV5-8 and TRBJ2-3, with a weak D call TRBD1 (5 bases). In germline, CDR1 is SGHTS, CDR2 YDEGEE. The CDR3 runs to 15 residues. V was pared by 0 bases and J by 4 bases, with 12 bases between. CDR3 coding DNA: TGTGCCAGCAGCTTGGGGCAGGGATTCGCAGATACGCAGTATTTT. It is translated as CASSLGQGFADTQYF. Full variable domain (missing parts from reference TRBV5-8 and TRBJ2-3): EAGVTQSPTHLIKTRGQQATLRCSPISGHTSVYWYQQALGLGLQFLLWYDEGEERNRGNFPPRFSGRQFPNYSSELNVNALELEDSALYLCASSLGQGFADTQYFGPGTRLTVL.

The rearrangement uses TRBV5-6 and TRBJ1-5, with D maybe TRBD1 (5 bases). Germline V gene sequence: CDR1 SGHDT, CDR2 YYEEEE. The CDR3 extends over 16 amino acids. Trimming left V 1 base short and J 1 base short, with 12 bases between. The chain's CDR3 is CASSLWFRASNQPQHF. CDR3 in DNA: TGTGCCAGCAGCTTGTGGTTCAGGGCAAGCAATCAGCCCCAGCATTTT.

V and J are TRBV9 and TRBJ2-2, with D uncertain. Germline V CDR1 and CDR2: SGDLS, YYNGEE. The CDR3 runs 15 residues. V was pared by 0 bases and J by 7 bases, with 13 bases between. The CDR3 sequence is CASSVGPQDGGELFF. CDR3 sequence (DNA): TGTGCCAGCAGCGTAGGTCCCCAGGATGGCGGGGAGCTGTTTTTT.

The CDR3 loop reads CASSADGYTF. As DNA, the CDR3 is TGTGCCAGCAGTGCTGATGGCTACACCTTC. The chain has TRBV25-1 and TRBJ1-2; no clear D gene. This CDR3 is built from 10 residues. Germline CDR1 MGHDK, CDR2 SYGVNS. Trimming pared 4 bases from V and 6 bases from J, leaving 3 bases between.

The V call is TRBV29-1, the J call TRBJ2-3; D is unresolved. The CDR3 runs 13 residues. Germline-derived CDR1 and CDR2 are SQVTM and ANQGSEA. V was cut by 2 bases and J by 0 bases, with 6 bases left in between. CDR3 sequence reads: CSVEPVSTDTQYF. The CDR3 nucleotides are TGCAGCGTTGAACCGGTTAGCACAGATACGCAGTATTTT.

This sequence joins TRBV5-4 and TRBJ2-1; 8 bases are shared with TRBD2. CDR3 length: 14 residues. Germline V lookup: CDR1 SGHNT, CDR2 YYREEE (reference sequence). The ends lost 3 bases at V and 7 bases at J; junction bases unmatched: 6. The CDR3 region is CASSSGLAQNEQFF. The CDR3 DNA sequence: TGTGCCAGCAGCTCAGGACTAGCCCAAAATGAGCAGTTCTTC.

The chain employs TRBV5-1 and TRBJ1-1; 8 positions agree with TRBD1. CDR1 and CDR2 (germline): SGHRS, YFSETQ. With V trimmed by 4 bases and J by 5 bases, 7 bases remained unmatched. The CDR3 contains 14 residues. The CDR3 DNA sequence: TGCGCCAGCAGCCCAGGGACAGGCGGGACTGAAGCTTTCTTT. Translated: CASSPGTGGTEAFF.

The J gene is TRBJ2-7, the V gene TRBV7-8; TRBD2 matches at 10 bases. V lost 3 bases, J lost 2 bases, and 7 bases stayed unmatched. The CDR3 has 16 residues. The germline gives CDR1 SGHVS, CDR2 FQNEAQ. In DNA form, the CDR3 reads TGTGCCAGCAGCTTTAAAGTAGCGGGAGGAGCCTACGAGCAGTACTTC. This translates into CASSFKVAGGAYEQYF. The variable domain in full, completed from reference TRBV7-8 and TRBJ2-7, reads GAGVSQSPRYKVAKRGQDVALRCDPISGHVSLFWYQQALGQGPEFLTYFQNEAQLDKSGLPSDRFFAERPEGSVSTLKIQRTQQEDSAVYLCASSFKVAGGAYEQYFGPGTRLTVT.

This chain joins TRBV7-2 and TRBJ1-4; weak D call: TRBD1 (6 bases). Looked up from germline, CDR1 is SGHTA and CDR2 is FQGNSA. V was shortened by 4 bases and J by 7 bases, with 10 bases between the two germline ends. CDR3 length equals 13 residues. The CDR3 loop is CASSYGGPEKLFF. DNA of the CDR3: TGTGCCAGCAGCTATGGGGGCCCTGAAAAACTGTTTTTT.

V usage is TRBV7-9 and J usage is TRBJ2-7, with D maybe TRBD1 (5 bases). CDR1 is SEHNR, CDR2 FQNEAQ, per germline (reference sequence). The CDR3 runs to 12 residues. With 6 bases removed from V and 7 bases from J, the gap between germline ends came to 13 bases. CDR3 in amino acids: CASSLQGWEQYF. The CDR3 region has the DNA TGTGCCAGCAGTCTTCAGGGTTGGGAGCAGTACTTC. The entire variable domain, with the rest obtained from reference TRBV7-9 and TRBJ2-7, is as follows: DTGVSQNPRHKITKRGQNVTFRCDPISEHNRLYWYRQTLGQGPEFLTYFQNEAQLEKSRLLSDRFSAERPKGSFSTLEIQRTEQGDSAMYLCASSLQGWEQYFGPGTRLTVT.

The chain combines TRBV15 with TRBJ2-4, with 7 bases fitting TRBD1. V lost 3 bases, J lost 10 bases, and 6 bases stayed unmatched. Germline V gene data show CDR1 as LNHNV and CDR2 as YYDKDF (reference sequence). CDR3 length equals 13 residues. In DNA form, the CDR3 reads TGTGCCACCAGCAGGCAACAGGGGATAATTCAGTACTTC. This translates into CATSRQQGIIQYF.